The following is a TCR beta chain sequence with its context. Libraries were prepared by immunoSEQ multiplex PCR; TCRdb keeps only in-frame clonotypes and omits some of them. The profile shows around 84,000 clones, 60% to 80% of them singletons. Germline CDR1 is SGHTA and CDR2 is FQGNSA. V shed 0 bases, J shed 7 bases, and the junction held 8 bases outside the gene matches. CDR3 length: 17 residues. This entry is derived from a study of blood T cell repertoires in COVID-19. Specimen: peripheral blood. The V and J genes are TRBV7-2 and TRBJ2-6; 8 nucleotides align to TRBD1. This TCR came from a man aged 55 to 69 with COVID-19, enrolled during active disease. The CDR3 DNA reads TGTGCCAGCAGCTTAGCCCCGACAGGGGCCGGAGCCAACGTCCTGACTTTC. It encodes CASSLAPTGAGANVLTF.